Given below is one T cell receptor beta chain in context. These data are taken from a study of blood T cell repertoires in COVID-19. Clones were sequenced by immunoSEQ multiplex PCR, and TCRdb holds only the in-frame ones, with some missing. The sample consists of 100,000 or so clones, 81% of them appearing once. Germline values: CDR1 GTSNPN, CDR2 SVGIG (reference sequence). V dropped 3 bases and J dropped 4; count of bases not matched to a gene: 6. CDR3 length: 15 residues. The chain is built from TRBV30 and TRBJ2-7; 13 bases are shared with TRBD2. The source is a woman in her seventies with acute or convalescent COVID-19. Source material: peripheral blood. CDR3 nucleotides: TGTGCCTGGAGAGTCGCGACTAGCGGGAGGTACGAGCAGTACTTC. Translating it yields CAWRVATSGRYEQYF. Complete variable domain (other parts from reference TRBV30 and TRBJ2-7): SQTIHQWPATLVQPVGSPLSLECTVEGTSNPNLYWYRQAAGRGLQLLFYSVGIGQISSEVPQNLSASRPQDRQFILSSKKLLLSDSGFYLCAWRVATSGRYEQYFGPGTRLTVT.